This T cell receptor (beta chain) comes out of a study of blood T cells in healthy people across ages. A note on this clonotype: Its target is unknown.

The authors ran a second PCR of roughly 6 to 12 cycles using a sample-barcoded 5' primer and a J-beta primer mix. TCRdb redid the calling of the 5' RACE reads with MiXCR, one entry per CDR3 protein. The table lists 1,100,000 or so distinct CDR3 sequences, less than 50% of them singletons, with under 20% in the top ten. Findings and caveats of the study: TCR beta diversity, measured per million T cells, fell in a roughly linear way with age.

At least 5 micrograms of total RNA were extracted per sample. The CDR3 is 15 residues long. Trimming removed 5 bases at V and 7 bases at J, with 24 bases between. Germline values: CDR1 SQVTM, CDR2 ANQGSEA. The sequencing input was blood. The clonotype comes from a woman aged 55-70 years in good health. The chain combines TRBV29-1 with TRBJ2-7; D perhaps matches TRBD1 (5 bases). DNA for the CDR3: TGCAGCGTTCTGGTACAGACAGTTCCCAGGCGGGAGCAGTACTTC. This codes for CSVLVQTVPRREQYF.